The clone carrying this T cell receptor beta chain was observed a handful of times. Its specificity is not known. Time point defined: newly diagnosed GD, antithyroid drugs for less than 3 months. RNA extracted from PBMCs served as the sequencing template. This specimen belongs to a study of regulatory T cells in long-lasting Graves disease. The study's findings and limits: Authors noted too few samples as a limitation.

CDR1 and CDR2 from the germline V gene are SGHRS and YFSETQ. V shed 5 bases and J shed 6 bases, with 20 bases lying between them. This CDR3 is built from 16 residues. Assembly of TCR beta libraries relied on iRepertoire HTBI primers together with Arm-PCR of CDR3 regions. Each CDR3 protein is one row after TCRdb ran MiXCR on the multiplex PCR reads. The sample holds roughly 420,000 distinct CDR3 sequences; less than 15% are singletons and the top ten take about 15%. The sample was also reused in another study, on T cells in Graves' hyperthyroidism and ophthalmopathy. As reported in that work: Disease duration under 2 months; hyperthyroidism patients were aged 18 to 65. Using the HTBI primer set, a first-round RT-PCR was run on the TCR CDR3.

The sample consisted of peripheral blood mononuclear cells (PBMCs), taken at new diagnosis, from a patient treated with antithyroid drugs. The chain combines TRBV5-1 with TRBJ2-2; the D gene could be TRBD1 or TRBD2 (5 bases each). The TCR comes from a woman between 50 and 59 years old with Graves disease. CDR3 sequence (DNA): TGCGCCAGCAGAGACCAAGGGACGGCAGTATCCGGGGAGCTGTTTTTT. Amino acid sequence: CASRDQGTAVSGELFF.